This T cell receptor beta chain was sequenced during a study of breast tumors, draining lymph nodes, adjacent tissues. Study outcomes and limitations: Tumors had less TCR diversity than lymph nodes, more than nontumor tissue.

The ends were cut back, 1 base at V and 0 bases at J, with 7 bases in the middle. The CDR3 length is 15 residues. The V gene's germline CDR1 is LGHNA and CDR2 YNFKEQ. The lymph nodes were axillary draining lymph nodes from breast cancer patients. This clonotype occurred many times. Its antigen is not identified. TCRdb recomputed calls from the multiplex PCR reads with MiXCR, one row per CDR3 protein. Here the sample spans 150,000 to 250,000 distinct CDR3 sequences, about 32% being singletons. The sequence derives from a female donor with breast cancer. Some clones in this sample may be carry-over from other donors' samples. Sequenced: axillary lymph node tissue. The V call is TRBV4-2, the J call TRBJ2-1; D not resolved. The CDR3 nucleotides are TGTGCCAGCAGCCAAGGGGATAGCTCCTACAATGAGCAGTTCTTC. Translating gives CASSQGDSSYNEQFF.